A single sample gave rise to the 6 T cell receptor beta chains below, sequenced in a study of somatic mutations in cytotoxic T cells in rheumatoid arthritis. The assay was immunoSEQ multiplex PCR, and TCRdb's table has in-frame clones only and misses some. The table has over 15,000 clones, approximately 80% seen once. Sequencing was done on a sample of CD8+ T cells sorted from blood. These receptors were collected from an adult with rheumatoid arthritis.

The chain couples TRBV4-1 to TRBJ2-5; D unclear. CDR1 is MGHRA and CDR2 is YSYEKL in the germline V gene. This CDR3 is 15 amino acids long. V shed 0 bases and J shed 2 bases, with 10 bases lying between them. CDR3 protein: CASSQDRHLQETQYF. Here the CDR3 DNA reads TGCGCCAGCAGCCAAGATCGCCACCTACAAGAGACCCAGTACTTC.

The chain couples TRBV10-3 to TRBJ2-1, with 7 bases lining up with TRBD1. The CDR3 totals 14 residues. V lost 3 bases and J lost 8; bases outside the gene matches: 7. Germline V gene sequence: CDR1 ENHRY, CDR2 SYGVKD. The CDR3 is CAISDYRGGDEQFF. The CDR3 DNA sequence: TGTGCCATCAGTGACTACAGGGGTGGGGATGAGCAGTTCTTC.

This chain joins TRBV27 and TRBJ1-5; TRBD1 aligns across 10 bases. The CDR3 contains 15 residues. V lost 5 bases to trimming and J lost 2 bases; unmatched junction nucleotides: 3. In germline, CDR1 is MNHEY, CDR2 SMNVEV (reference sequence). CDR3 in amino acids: CASSEGQGGNQPQHF. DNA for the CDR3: TGTGCCAGCAGTGAAGGACAGGGGGGCAATCAGCCCCAGCATTTT.

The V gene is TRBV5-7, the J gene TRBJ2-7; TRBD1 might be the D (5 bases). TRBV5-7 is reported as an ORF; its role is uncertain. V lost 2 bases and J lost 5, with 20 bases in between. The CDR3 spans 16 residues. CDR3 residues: CASSFKSGHPRHEQYF. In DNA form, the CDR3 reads TGTGCCAGCAGCTTCAAGTCAGGACACCCAAGGCACGAGCAGTACTTC.

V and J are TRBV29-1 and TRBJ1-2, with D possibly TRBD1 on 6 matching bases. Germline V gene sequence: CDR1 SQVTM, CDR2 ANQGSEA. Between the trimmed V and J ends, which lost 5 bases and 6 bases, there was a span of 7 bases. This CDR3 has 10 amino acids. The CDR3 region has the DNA TGCAGCGTTAGGGGGGATGGCTACACCTTC. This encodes CSVRGDGYTF.

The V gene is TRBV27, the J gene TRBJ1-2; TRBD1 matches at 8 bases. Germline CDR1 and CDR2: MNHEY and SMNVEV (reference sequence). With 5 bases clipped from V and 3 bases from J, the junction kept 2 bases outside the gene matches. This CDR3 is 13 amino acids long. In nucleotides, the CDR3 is TGTGCCAGCAGTCAGACAGGGGACTATGGCTACACCTTC. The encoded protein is CASSQTGDYGYTF.